Listed below are T cell receptor beta chains from one sample, sequenced in a study of regulatory T cells in long-lasting Graves disease. TCRdb fed the multiplex PCR reads into MiXCR, producing one record per CDR3 protein. The sample has roughly 410,000 distinct CDR3 sequences, roughly 15% seen once. This same sample was also part of a study on T cells in Graves' hyperthyroidism and ophthalmopathy.

The input for sequencing was peripheral blood mononuclear cells (PBMCs), taken at new diagnosis, from a patient treated with antithyroid drugs. These receptor sequences come from a middle-aged woman with Graves disease. Both conserved end residues are part of each CDR3. A D gene is named only where the DNA matches it firmly. Not every row has a clone size; where given, it reads once, few, many or a size class.

abundance	d_gene	v_gene	j_gene	CDR3nt	CDR3aa
few	TRBD2	TRBV20-1	TRBJ2-2	TGCAGTGCTAGCAGACTAGCGGAGAACACCGGGGAGCTGTTTTTT	CSASRLAENTGELFF
.	TRBD2	TRBV4-1	TRBJ2-3	TGCGCCAGCAGCCAAAGGCTAGCGGGAGGTACAGATACGCAGTATTTT	CASSQRLAGGTDTQYF
many	.	TRBV5-1	TRBJ2-2	TGCGCCAGCAGCTCTCGACTGCAAAACACCGGGGAGCTGTTTTTT	CASSSRLQNTGELFF
.	.	TRBV4-2	TRBJ1-5	TGTGCCAGCAGCCAAGACTGGGGCTCGCGCAATCAGCCCCAGCATTTT	CASSQDWGSRNQPQHF
many	TRBD2	TRBV29-1	TRBJ2-1	TGCAGCGTTGCCCCTCCCTGGCTAGCGGGAGGCCACAATGAGCAGTTCTTC	CSVAPPWLAGGHNEQFF
many	.	TRBV11-3	TRBJ2-5	TGTGCCAGCAGTTCCACAGGGTACCAAGAGACCCAGTACTTC	CASSSTGYQETQYF
few	.	TRBV19	TRBJ2-6	TGTGCCAGTAGTCCTCCGACAGGCTCCCAGGGTGGGGCCAACGTCCTGACTTTC	CASSPPTGSQGGANVLTF
.	TRBD2	TRBV9	TRBJ2-3	TGTGCCAGCAGCGTAGTGGCTAGCGGGAGCGGCACAGATACGCAGTATTTT	CASSVVASGSGTDTQYF
.	.	TRBV29-1	TRBJ2-5	TGCAGCGTTGAGCGAGACAATCCCAACCAAGAGACCCAGTACTTC	CSVERDNPNQETQYF
.	.	TRBV20-1	TRBJ2-7	TGCAGTGCAATCAGCCAAGAGGCCCACGAGCAGTACTTC	CSAISQEAHEQYF
many	TRBD2	TRBV29-1	TRBJ2-5	TGCAGCGTTGAAGGCTCTAGCGGACTCCCCGGGGAGACCCAGTACTTC	CSVEGSSGLPGETQYF
many	.	TRBV28	TRBJ2-7	TGTGCCACCATGCGCGGCAGTTGGGGTGAGCAGTACTTC	CATMRGSWGEQYF
many	TRBD2	TRBV7-6	TRBJ2-3	TGTGCCAGCAGGCAAACCAGTAGCGGGACAGATACGCAGTATTTT	CASRQTSSGTDTQYF
few	.	TRBV3-1	TRBJ2-1	TGTGCCAGCAGCCATTTAAATGAGCAGTTCTTC	CASSHLNEQFF
.	.	TRBV20-1	TRBJ2-3	TGCAGTGCTAGAGATTCGGGGCTGAGCACAGATACGCAGTATTTT	CSARDSGLSTDTQYF
.	.	TRBV3-1	TRBJ2-2	TGTGCCAGCAGCCCCCGGGGGTCTTCCACCGGGGAGCTGTTTTTT	CASSPRGSSTGELFF
many	.	TRBV30	TRBJ1-2	TGTGCCTGGAGTCTGAGGTCTAGCATTGGCTACACCTTC	CAWSLRSSIGYTF
many	.	TRBV18	TRBJ2-7	TGTGCCAGCTCACAAGTGACTAGTCCCTACGAGCAGTACTTC	CASSQVTSPYEQYF
few	.	TRBV25-1	TRBJ2-2	TGTGCCAGCAGTGAATCGGACCTCACCGGGGAGCTGTTTTTT	CASSESDLTGELFF
many	TRBD1	TRBV7-2	TRBJ2-7	TGTGCCAGCAGCATTACCGGGACAGGGCTTTTCTACGAGCAGTACTTC	CASSITGTGLFYEQYF
few	.	TRBV6-5	TRBJ1-5	TGTGCCAGCAGTTACTCGCAAAATGGGGGTCAGCCCCAGCATTTT	CASSYSQNGGQPQHF
.	.	TRBV7-9	TRBJ1-1	TGTGCCGAAGGAGATCGAGGCCTGGGAGCTTTCTTT	CAEGDRGLGAFF
many	TRBD1	TRBV12-3/TRBV12-4	TRBJ1-1	TGTGCCAGCAGTCCAGGGGGCAATCAACCATCGACTGAAGCTTTCTTT	CASSPGGNQPSTEAFF
many	TRBD1	TRBV6-2/TRBV6-3	TRBJ2-5	TGTGCCAGTCCCCCCCCAAGGGGGCCATGCCAAGAGACCCAGTACTTC	CASPPPRGPCQETQYF
many	.	TRBV28	TRBJ2-7	TGTGCCAGCAGCCGTCCTGGGGACTCAAAATGGCAGTACTTC	CASSRPGDSKWQYF
many	.	TRBV14	TRBJ1-6	TGTGCCAGCAGCAAAACCGGGACACCTTCATATTCACCCCTCCACTTT	CASSKTGTPSYSPLHF
few	TRBD1	TRBV7-3	TRBJ1-1	TGTGCCAGCAGCTCGTCCCGGGACAGGGGCACTGAAGCTTTCTTT	CASSSSRDRGTEAFF
many	.	TRBV12-3/TRBV12-4	TRBJ1-1	TGTGCCAGCAGTTTTTTGGCTGAAGCTTTCTTT	CASSFLAEAFF
many	.	TRBV5-1	TRBJ1-1	TGCGCCAGCAGCTCATTGGTTGAGAACACTGAAGCTTTCTTT	CASSSLVENTEAFF
many	.	TRBV28	TRBJ1-5	TGTGCCAGCATTTCCTCAGGGAGGAACAATCAGCCCCAGCATTTT	CASISSGRNNQPQHF
.	TRBD2	TRBV6-5	TRBJ2-1	TGTGCCAGCAGTTACCGCTTCAACCGACTAGCGGGACCTGAGCAGTTCTTC	CASSYRFNRLAGPEQFF
.	.	TRBV2	TRBJ1-2	TGTGCCAGCAGTGAGAGGGTCAGGGACGTCTATGGCTACACCTTC	CASSERVRDVYGYTF